This T cell receptor (beta chain) stems from a study of blood T cell repertoires in COVID-19. Germline V gene sequence: CDR1 SGHRS, CDR2 YFSETQ. This CDR3 has 14 residues. Trimming removed 4 bases from V and 2 bases from J; junction bases left unmatched: 4. Produced via immunoSEQ multiplex PCR; TCRdb's table is partial and in-frame only. The repertoire includes 270,000 or so clones, more than 75% of them detected once, and 5% to 8% sits in the top ten. Living in about two dozen US areas, the participants were between roughly 18 and 90 years of age. The chain uses TRBV5-1 and TRBJ1-2, with 8 bases that match TRBD1. The specimen was PBMCs or T cells enriched from blood (not recorded which). The source of this sequence is a woman aged 45-60 years who had been exposed to COVID-19. Here the CDR3 DNA reads TGCGCCAGCAGCCCCAGGACAGGGAACTATGGCTACACCTTC. Encoded protein: CASSPRTGNYGYTF.